These 30 T cell receptor beta chains originate from one sample sequenced in a study of molecular identifiers for immune sequencing clone quantification. TCRdb processed the PCR reads anew with MiXCR; each CDR3 protein has one entry. The repertoire holds about 70,000 distinct CDR3 sequences, with roughly 18% as singletons. The sequenced sample consisted of naive CD8+ T cells from blood, with Jurkat cell RNA spiked in. Subset: FACS-sorted CD8+CD4-CCR7+CD45RA+ naive T cells. These receptor sequences come from a human donor in good health. Some libraries in this study had Jurkat cell RNA spiked in.

This clonotype was seen a handful of times. The chain employs TRBV29-1 and TRBJ2-7; D is ambiguous. Germline V lookup: CDR1 SQVTM, CDR2 ANQGSEA. The CDR3 spans 11 residues. V was shortened by 5 bases and J by 4 bases, with 9 bases between the two germline ends. The CDR3 here is CSVSTGYEQYF. The DNA for the CDR3 is TGCAGCGTTTCCACTGGATACGAGCAGTACTTC.

This clonotype was recorded a few times. The CDR3 carries no conserved terminal phenylalanine or tryptophan, so it likely arises from a read error. This chain uses TRBV19 with TRBJ1-1; weak D call: TRBD1 (5 bases). This CDR3 contains 15 residues. Trimming removed 6 bases at V and 0 bases at J, with 14 bases between. The germline gives CDR1 LNHDA, CDR2 SQIVND (reference sequence). CDR3 sequence (DNA): TGTGCCAGTAGGGGGAGGGGCGGCTTGAACACTGAAGCTTTCTCT. As protein: CASRGRGGLNTEAFS.

This clonotype was seen at least ten times. The chain links TRBV20-1 to TRBJ2-2; D is unresolved. V lost 3 bases and J 4 bases, leaving 18 bases between the germline ends. Germline assignment: CDR1 DFQATT and CDR2 SNEGSKA (reference sequence). This CDR3 spans 16 amino acids. The CDR3 loop reads CSARDHTRLGTGELFF. The CDR3 DNA sequence: TGCAGTGCTAGGGATCATACACGGCTGGGCACCGGGGAGCTGTTTTTT.

This clonotype showed up just a few times. An end of the junction differs from the germline gene, which may be a read error. The gene calls are TRBV7-9 and TRBJ2-5; perhaps TRBD1 as D (6 bases). The germline gives CDR1 SEHNR, CDR2 FQNEAQ (reference sequence). The CDR3 has 12 amino acids. The CDR3 sequence is CASSGQQETRYF. CDR3 in DNA: TGTGCCAGCAGCGGACAGCAAGAGACCCGGTACTTC.

Regarding this clonotype: A much larger clone lies one base from this, so it may be a read error. The chain has TRBV9 and TRBJ2-3, with D possibly being TRBD2 (6 bases). Deletions cut 6 bases from V and 4 bases from J, with 15 bases between. CDR1 and CDR2 from the germline V gene are SGDLS and YYNGEE. The CDR3 has 14 residues. The CDR3 sequence is CASNPGTRADTQYF. The CDR3 DNA follows: TGTGCCAGCAACCCTGGGACTCGTGCAGATACGCAGTATTTT.

To note about this clonotype: With a much larger clone just one base away, this may be a read error. The chain links TRBV24-1 to TRBJ1-3; maybe TRBD1 (5 bases). This CDR3 spans 16 amino acids. With 2 bases removed from V and 2 bases from J, the gap between germline ends came to 12 bases. In germline, CDR1 is KGHDR, CDR2 SFDVKD. This CDR3 is CATSDSTTDPGNTIYF. The CDR3 bases are TGTGCCACCAGTGATTCCACGACAGACCCTGGAAACACCATATATTTT.

This clonotype was counted at least ten times. The rearrangement joins TRBV29-1 to TRBJ2-7; D is possibly TRBD2 (8 bases). The CDR3 runs to 16 residues. Germline loops: CDR1 SQVTM, CDR2 ANQGSEA. The V gene lost 3 bases and the J gene lost 2 bases, with 20 bases spanning the gap. Here the CDR3 reads CSVEGEIAGTAYEQYF. The DNA of the CDR3 is TGCAGCGTTGAGGGCGAAATAGCGGGGACAGCCTACGAGCAGTACTTC.

This clonotype was seen only a few times. Since a much larger clone is just one base distant, this may be a read error. The chain joins TRBV28 to TRBJ2-1; D gene ambiguous. The CDR3 totals 18 residues. Looked up from germline, CDR1 is MDHEN and CDR2 is SYDVKM. The CDR3 loop is CAGSLETLGPTGYNEQFF. Written as DNA, the CDR3 is TGTGCCGGCAGTTTGGAGACCCTAGGTCCTACCGGGTACAATGAGCAGTTCTTC.

This clonotype was found once. Just one base apart from a much larger clone, this may be a read error. The chain has TRBV19 and TRBJ1-5, with D perhaps TRBD1 (6 bases). The CDR3 sequence is 15 residues long. Germline loops: CDR1 LNHDA, CDR2 SQIVND (reference sequence). Here the CDR3 DNA reads TGTGCCAGTTGTATAGGGGGGGTTAGCAATCAGCCCCAGCATTTT. This encodes CASCIGGVSNQPQHF.

This clonotype was counted at least ten times. This sequence joins TRBV6-6 and TRBJ2-1, with TRBD2 identical over 13 bases. CDR1 and CDR2 (germline): MNHNY, SVGAGI (reference sequence). The CDR3 is 18 amino acids. V was pared by 6 bases and J by 0 bases, with 8 bases of the junction left unmatched. CDR3 protein: CASSLTSGREGSYNEQFF. CDR3 DNA: TGTGCCAGCAGCCTTACTAGCGGGAGGGAAGGCTCCTACAATGAGCAGTTCTTC.

V is TRBV27 and J is TRBJ1-1, with no clear D. Per the germline V gene, CDR1 is MNHEY and CDR2 is SMNVEV (reference sequence). The CDR3 consists of 13 residues. The V end was cut by 3 bases, the J end by 1 base, with 6 bases between. The CDR3 DNA sequence: TGTGCCAGCAGTTTCTCGGAGAACACTGAAGCTTTCTTT. Its protein product is CASSFSENTEAFF.

The gene calls are TRBV6-6 and TRBJ2-1, with D perhaps matching TRBD2 (6 bases). Germline V lookup: CDR1 MNHNY, CDR2 SVGAGI (reference sequence). Trimming removed 5 bases at V and 9 bases at J, with 11 bases between. This CDR3 spans 12 amino acids. CDR3 sequence: CASSHMGGEQFF. DNA for the CDR3: TGTGCCAGCAGTCATATGGGAGGTGAGCAGTTCTTC.

Concerning this clonotype: This may be a read error, as it is one base from a much larger clone. The chain uses TRBV7-9 and TRBJ2-3; D not resolved. The CDR3 has 15 amino acids. CDR1 SEHNR and CDR2 FQNEAQ come from the germline V gene (reference sequence). Trimming stripped 5 bases from V and 2 bases from J, with 14 bases between. CDR3 sequence: CASSPPRADTDTQYF. In nucleotides, the CDR3 is TGTGCCAGCAGCCCCCCTCGGGCAGACACAGATACGCAGTATTTT.

This clonotype was detected many times. The chain has TRBV28 and TRBJ2-7, with no clear D. From germline, CDR1 is MDHEN and CDR2 SYDVKM. The V and J ends lost 2 bases and 1 base respectively, with 12 bases between them. The CDR3 spans 15 residues. This chain's CDR3 is CASSLGLTLSYEQYF. The CDR3 DNA follows: TGTGCCAGCAGTTTAGGGCTCACCCTTTCCTACGAGCAGTACTTC.

The CDR3 reads CASSSRPQYF. CDR3 coding DNA: TGTGCCAGCAGTTCAAGGCCGCAGTATTTT. J is TRBJ2-3 and V is TRBV12-3 or TRBV12-4; D unresolved. CDR3 length: 10 amino acids. Trimming removed 4 bases from V and 10 bases from J, with 6 bases in between.

With respect to this clonotype: A much more abundant neighbour one base away suggests this may be a read error. This rearrangement joins TRBV15 to TRBJ2-1, with a tentative D call TRBD2 (5 bases). The V end lost 5 bases, the J end lost 1 base, and 12 bases lay between the germline ends. CDR3 length equals 15 residues. Germline lookup yields CDR1 LNHNV and CDR2 YYDKDF (reference sequence). CDR3 region: CATSGGSGSYNEQFF. The CDR3 DNA is TGTGCCACCAGCGGAGGAAGCGGATCCTACAATGAGCAGTTCTTC.

The chain carries TRBV7-3 and TRBJ2-1; 10 bases match TRBD2. Germline V gives CDR1 SGHTA, CDR2 FQGTGA. V shed 5 bases and J 8 bases; nucleotides not matched to a gene: 9. This CDR3 has 15 residues. CDR3 coding DNA: TGTGCCAGCAGCAATGAACTAGCGGGATACGATGAGCAGTTCTTC. Protein: CASSNELAGYDEQFF.

This clonotype was counted at least ten times. The chain couples TRBV27 to TRBJ2-7, with 9 positions matching TRBD2. CDR1 is MNHEY, CDR2 SMNVEV, per germline (reference sequence). V lost 5 bases and J lost 4; bases outside the gene matches: 9. This CDR3 contains 15 residues. In nucleotides, the CDR3 is TGTGCCAGCAGTGTAGTAGCGGGAGTAGGGTACGAGCAGTACTTC. Amino acids: CASSVVAGVGYEQYF.

This clonotype has at least ten counts. V and J are TRBV11-3 and TRBJ2-2; TRBD1 might be the D (6 bases). V lost 5 bases and J 5 bases, leaving 15 bases between the germline ends. Germline V CDR1 and CDR2: SGHNT, YENEEA. This CDR3 spans 15 amino acids. The CDR3 DNA is TGTGCCAGCAGCCGAGAGTACAGGGAGACCGGGGAGCTGTTTTTT. It translates to CASSREYRETGELFF. Using reference TRBV11-3 and TRBJ2-2 for the parts outside the CDR3, the full variable domain is EAGVVQSPRYKIIEKKQPVAFWCNPISGHNTLYWYLQNLGQGPELLIRYENEEAVDDSQLPKDRFSAERLKGVDSTLKIQPAELGDSAVYLCASSREYRETGELFFGEGSRLTVL.

Details on this clonotype: One base away lies a much larger clone, so this may be a sequencing read error. V usage is TRBV3-1 and J usage is TRBJ2-7; D gene ambiguous. From germline, CDR1 is LGHDT and CDR2 YNNKEL (reference sequence). CDR3 length: 14 residues. The CDR3 region is CANSQYPNSYEQYF. The CDR3 DNA reads TGTGCCAACAGCCAATATCCTAACTCCTACGAGCAGTACTTC.

J is TRBJ2-7 and V is TRBV7-8, with 9 bases lining up with TRBD2. J was trimmed by 3 bases and V by 3 bases; bases with no gene match: 9. The CDR3 is 16 amino acids. Germline V CDR1 and CDR2: SGHVS, FQNEAQ. The CDR3 here is CASSFGRVAGVYEQYF. The CDR3 DNA is TGTGCCAGCAGCTTTGGGAGGGTAGCGGGAGTCTACGAGCAGTACTTC.

This clonotype came up many times. This chain uses TRBV9 with TRBJ2-3, with 8 bases matching TRBD1. This CDR3 is built from 17 residues. The germline gives CDR1 SGDLS, CDR2 YYNGEE. The V and J ends lost 3 bases and 2 bases, in that order; junction bases with no gene match: 11. CDR3 bases: TGTGCCAGCAGCGCCCCAAGACAGGGGTCCTACACAGATACGCAGTATTTT. The encoded protein is CASSAPRQGSYTDTQYF.

In the case of this clonotype: This could be a read error, since a much larger clone is one nucleotide away. V is TRBV27 and J is TRBJ2-1; 7 nucleotides match TRBD2. V lost 7 bases and J lost 4; bases outside the gene matches: 7. Germline V gene lookup returns CDR1 MNHEY and CDR2 SMNVEV (reference sequence). CDR3 length: 14 residues. The CDR3 DNA is TGTGCCAGCAATCCGGGACTAACGTACAATGAGCAGTTCTTC. Amino acids: CASNPGLTYNEQFF.

Concerning this clonotype: Since a much larger clone is just one base distant, this may be a read error. CDR3 nucleotide sequence: TGTGCCAGCAGCCCGGGACAGGCGAGCTCCTACGAGCAGTACTTC. Translating gives CASSPGQASSYEQYF. The chain combines TRBV7-8 with TRBJ2-7; 8 bases match TRBD1. Germline V gene data show CDR1 as SGHVS and CDR2 as FQNEAQ. The length of the CDR3 is 15 residues. V dropped 5 bases and J dropped 0; count of bases not matched to a gene: 6.

This clonotype was counted only a few times. A much larger clone is a single base away; this may be a read error. V usage is TRBV10-3 and J usage is TRBJ1-2; the match to TRBD1 covers 8 bases. Germline values: CDR1 ENHRY, CDR2 SYGVKD. The J segment lost 10 bases and the V segment lost 7 bases, leaving 14 bases of the junction unmatched. This CDR3 has 14 amino acids. CDR3 sequence (DNA): TGTGCCATCAATCCCCTGGACAGGGTTGACGACTACACCTTC. Its protein product is CAINPLDRVDDYTF.

About this clonotype itself: A much larger clone is a single base away; this may be a read error. The chain is built from TRBV24-1 and TRBJ2-1; D is uncertain. Per the germline V gene, CDR1 is KGHDR and CDR2 is SFDVKD. The CDR3 covers 12 residues. The ends were cut back, 5 bases at V and 9 bases at J, with 10 bases in the middle. The CDR3, as DNA: TGTGCCACCAGTGTGTCTGGCGGTGAGCAGTTCTTC. It is translated as CATSVSGGEQFF.

There are many counts of this clonotype. The V call is TRBV7-9, the J call TRBJ2-2; 15 bases are shared with TRBD2. Germline CDR1 SEHNR, CDR2 FQNEAQ (reference sequence). CDR3 length equals 19 residues. The V segment lost 5 bases and the J segment 1 base; nucleotides outside the gene matches: 8. In nucleotides, the CDR3 is TGTGCCAGCAGCCCTGGGACTAGCGGGAGGTCTTGGAACACCGGGGAGCTGTTTTTT. Its translation is CASSPGTSGRSWNTGELFF.

This clonotype came up a few times. Since no conserved phenylalanine or tryptophan closes the CDR3, a read error is the likely cause. The V and J genes are TRBV6-5 and TRBJ1-1; D not certain. Germline CDR1 is MNHEY and CDR2 is SVGAGI. V was pared by 0 bases and J by 0 bases, with 14 bases between. This CDR3 comprises 17 residues. The CDR3: CASSYSGYAAMNTEAFS. The CDR3 coding sequence is TGTGCCAGCAGTTACTCGGGGTACGCAGCGATGAACACTGAAGCTTTCTCT.

On this clonotype itself: Being one base from a much bigger clone, this may be a read error. The genes are TRBV15 and TRBJ2-5; 7 bases fit TRBD2. V lost 2 bases, J lost 7 bases, and 10 bases stayed unmatched. Per germline, CDR1 LNHNV and CDR2 YYDKDF (reference sequence). The CDR3 loop spans 15 amino acids. The CDR3 DNA reads as TGTGCCACCAGCAGAAGAGACGCGGGAGCAGGGACCCAGTACTTC. Protein: CATSRRDAGAGTQYF.

This chain joins TRBV2 and TRBJ2-5, with D possibly being TRBD2 (5 bases). Trimming pared 9 bases from V and 2 bases from J, leaving 19 bases between. CDR1 SNHLY and CDR2 FYNNEI come from the germline V gene. This CDR3 is 15 amino acids long. Here the CDR3 DNA reads TGTGCCAGTTTAGTGGGAGAGGGTCGGCAAGAGACCCAGTACTTC. Translating gives CASLVGEGRQETQYF.